The 22 T cell receptor beta chains presented below share a single source sample, sequenced in a study of response to subunit inactivated influenza vaccine. From the RT-PCR reads, TCRdb called clonotypes with MiXCR, one entry per CDR3 protein. This sample has 550,000 to 600,000 distinct CDR3 sequences, with roughly 10% found just once. The source material was PBMCs from blood, sampled on the day of vaccination. The source is a man aged 45 to 65 who received an inactivated influenza vaccine.

The V gene is TRBV3-1, the J gene TRBJ2-7, with 9 bases aligning to TRBD2. V was pared by 0 bases and J by 2 bases, with 2 bases of the junction left unmatched. In germline, CDR1 is LGHDT, CDR2 YNNKEL (reference sequence). The CDR3 has 15 amino acids. The CDR3 sequence is CASSQDTSGPYEQYF. Here the CDR3 DNA reads TGTGCCAGCAGCCAAGATACTAGCGGGCCCTACGAGCAGTACTTC.

The chain joins TRBV6-2 or TRBV6-3 to TRBJ2-7, with a tentative D call TRBD2 (6 bases). The V end was cut by 2 bases, the J end by 2 bases, with 13 bases between. Germline values: CDR1 MNHEY, CDR2 SVGEGT. The CDR3 contains 15 residues. CDR3 nucleotides: TGTGCCAGCAGTTACGGGGGGTTTGACACCTACGAGCAGTACTTC. It yields the protein CASSYGGFDTYEQYF.

The J gene is TRBJ2-1, the V gene TRBV6-2 or TRBV6-3; the D gene is possibly TRBD2 (6 bases). This CDR3 has 13 residues. Per the germline V gene, CDR1 is MNHEY and CDR2 is SVGEGT. With 5 bases removed from V and 9 bases from J, the gap between germline ends came to 14 bases. CDR3: CASSLRTSSEQFF. As DNA, the CDR3 is TGTGCCAGCAGTCTAAGAACTAGCAGTGAGCAGTTCTTC.

This clonotype was detected a few times. The chain recombines TRBV20-1 with TRBJ2-3; D call uncertain. Trimming stripped 6 bases from V and 3 bases from J, with 16 bases between. CDR3 length equals 14 residues. CDR1 DFQATT and CDR2 SNEGSKA come from the germline V gene (reference sequence). The CDR3 nucleotides read TGCAGTGCCGTCGCGTCTAGGTCTACAGATACGCAGTATTTT. Protein: CSAVASRSTDTQYF.

This clonotype was seen a handful of times. The J gene is TRBJ2-2, the V gene TRBV15; D is undetermined. Germline lookup yields CDR1 LNHNV and CDR2 YYDKDF (reference sequence). The CDR3 spans 14 residues. Deletions cut 5 bases from V and 5 bases from J, with 12 bases between. CDR3 nucleotides: TGTGCCACCAGCCGGATCCATACTACCGGGGAGCTGTTTTTT. It translates to CATSRIHTTGELFF.

The gene calls are TRBV5-1 and TRBJ2-1, with 10 bases lining up with TRBD2. The CDR3 has 16 amino acids. From germline, CDR1 is SGHRS and CDR2 YFSETQ. V lost 4 bases and J lost 4; bases outside the gene matches: 8. CDR3 protein: CASSPPGLAFYNEQFF. As DNA, the CDR3 is TGCGCCAGCAGCCCACCGGGACTAGCGTTTTACAATGAGCAGTTCTTC.

The J gene is TRBJ2-1, the V gene TRBV20-1; D may be TRBD1 or TRBD2 (5 bases each). The V end lost 5 bases, the J end lost 10 bases, and 21 bases lay between the germline ends. The CDR3 spans 14 residues. CDR1 is DFQATT and CDR2 is SNEGSKA in the germline V gene (reference sequence). For the CDR3, the DNA is TGCAGTGCTGGATGGGGGAGCTACCAAGGCGAGCAGTTCTTC. This gives the protein CSAGWGSYQGEQFF.

V is TRBV7-9 and J is TRBJ2-1; 10 bases agree with TRBD2. In germline, CDR1 is SEHNR, CDR2 FQNEAQ (reference sequence). V shed 5 bases and J 4 bases; nucleotides not matched to a gene: 8. The length of the CDR3 is 16 residues. The CDR3 DNA reads as TGTGCCAGCAGCCCAGCGGGAGGGCCGATGTACAATGAGCAGTTCTTC. This encodes CASSPAGGPMYNEQFF.

This clonotype was counted a few times. This sequence joins TRBV4-3 and TRBJ2-5; 10 nucleotides line up with TRBD2. Germline lookup yields CDR1 LGHNA and CDR2 YSLEER. This CDR3 contains 18 residues. Losses at the gene ends were 2 bases for V and 5 bases for J; bases not matched to a gene: 14. Here the CDR3 reads CASSQRALAGVLGETQYF. In nucleotides, the CDR3 is TGCGCCAGCAGCCAAAGGGCGCTAGCGGGAGTTCTCGGGGAGACCCAGTACTTC.

This clonotype was detected only a few times. J is TRBJ1-5 and V is TRBV19; maybe TRBD1 (5 bases). This CDR3 is built from 15 residues. V lost 3 bases to trimming and J lost 4 bases, with 13 bases between them. Per the germline V gene, CDR1 is LNHDA and CDR2 is SQIVND (reference sequence). The CDR3 DNA reads as TGTGCCAGTAGTATGGGGACCGTGGGGAATCAGCCCCAGCATTTT. Amino acid sequence: CASSMGTVGNQPQHF.

The gene calls are TRBV20-1 and TRBJ2-1; TRBD2 matches at 15 bases. Germline CDR1 DFQATT, CDR2 SNEGSKA (reference sequence). The CDR3 is 17 residues long. The junction had 6 bases not matched to a gene; V was cut back by 5 bases and J by 1 base. The CDR3 DNA is TGCAGTGCTCCCGGGACTAGCGGGAGGCTATCCTACAATGAGCAGTTCTTC. Protein product: CSAPGTSGRLSYNEQFF.

Only a few counts were recorded for this clonotype. The rearrangement links TRBV12-3 or TRBV12-4 to TRBJ2-7; D ambiguous. The CDR3 is made up of 14 amino acids. Trimming pared 6 bases from V and 2 bases from J, leaving 14 bases between. The CDR3 spells CASRQGETAYEQYF. The CDR3, as DNA: TGTGCCAGCAGGCAAGGAGAAACGGCCTACGAGCAGTACTTC.

The chain links TRBV20-1 to TRBJ2-3, with D possibly TRBD2 on 6 matching bases. There are 13 residues in the CDR3. Germline V gives CDR1 DFQATT, CDR2 SNEGSKA (reference sequence). Trimming pared 6 bases from V and 5 bases from J, leaving 15 bases between. CDR3 sequence (DNA): TGCAGTGCCAAGCCTAGCGTTAAAGATACGCAGTATTTT. Its protein is CSAKPSVKDTQYF.

V is TRBV6-1 and J is TRBJ2-2; 12 bases are a match to TRBD2. This CDR3 is built from 18 residues. The germline V gene has CDR1 MNHNS and CDR2 SASEGT. Trimming took 6 bases from V and 7 from J; bases not matched to a gene: 15. The CDR3 nucleotides are TGTGCCAGCAGCCAGGCGCGGACTAGCGGGAAGGACATCGGGGAGCTGTTTTTT. Protein product: CASSQARTSGKDIGELFF.

This clonotype turned up a few times. This chain uses TRBV5-5 with TRBJ2-1; D unresolved. V shed 0 bases and J shed 2 bases, with 9 bases lying between them. The CDR3 spans 15 residues. Germline V CDR1 and CDR2: SGHKS, YYEKEE (reference sequence). The CDR3 loop is CASSLAGSPYNEQFF. For the CDR3, the DNA is TGTGCCAGCAGCTTGGCGGGTAGTCCCTACAATGAGCAGTTCTTC.

V usage is TRBV15 and J usage is TRBJ2-1; 9 bases match TRBD2. CDR1 LNHNV and CDR2 YYDKDF come from the germline V gene (reference sequence). This CDR3 region has 15 residues. Trimming cost V 0 bases and J 4 bases; bases outside gene matches: 1. The CDR3 nucleotides are TGTGCCACCAGCAGAGATAGCGGGGGATACAATGAGCAGTTCTTC. Its translation is CATSRDSGGYNEQFF.

This clonotype was detected ten times or more. The chain has TRBV13 and TRBJ2-5; the D gene could be TRBD1 or TRBD2 (7 bases each). This CDR3 is 15 amino acids long. Germline V gene data show CDR1 as PRHDT and CDR2 as FYEKMQ (reference sequence). V was clipped by 5 bases and J by 4 bases, with 17 bases between them. CDR3 DNA: TGTGCCAGCAGCCCCCACACAGGGGAGGGAGAGACCCAGTACTTC. It encodes CASSPHTGEGETQYF. Supplemented by reference TRBV13 and TRBJ2-5, the full variable domain reads AAGVIQSPRHLIKEKRETATLKCYPIPRHDTVYWYQQGPGQDPQFLISFYEKMQSDKGSIPDRFSAQQFSDYHSELNMSSLELGDSALYFCASSPHTGEGETQYFGPGTRLLVL.

The chain combines TRBV20-1 with TRBJ1-2, with D unresolved. The germline V gene has CDR1 DFQATT and CDR2 SNEGSKA (reference sequence). Trimming took 3 bases from V and 2 from J, leaving 10 bases between them. CDR3 length: 13 amino acids. The CDR3 spells CSASPPLNYGYTF. The CDR3 bases are TGCAGTGCTAGTCCCCCCCTAAACTATGGCTACACCTTC.

This clonotype occurred a few times. This chain links TRBV12-3 or TRBV12-4 with TRBJ2-3, with D hard to call. Trimming left V 7 bases short and J 2 bases short, with 13 bases between. The CDR3 contains 14 residues. CDR3 region: CASIQDYTTDTQYF. As DNA, the CDR3 is TGTGCCAGCATCCAAGATTACACCACAGATACGCAGTATTTT.

The chain couples TRBV4-2 to TRBJ2-2; 11 positions match TRBD2. V was clipped by 4 bases and J by 6 bases; unmatched bases: 4. Germline V gene data show CDR1 as LGHNA and CDR2 as YNFKEQ. The CDR3 is 15 amino acids. The CDR3 bases are TGTGCCAGCAGCCCCCGACTAGCGGGACCCGGGGAGCTGTTTTTT. It translates to CASSPRLAGPGELFF.

The chain uses TRBV6-2 or TRBV6-3 and TRBJ2-1; 7 nucleotides align to TRBD1. The CDR3 is 16 residues long. After removal of 0 bases from V and 6 bases from J, the junction contained 8 bases not matched to a gene. Germline V gene data show CDR1 as MNHEY and CDR2 as SVGEGT. The CDR3 DNA reads TGTGCCAGCAGTTACTCGGGGACAGTAGCTGCCAATGAGCAGTTCTTC. Translated, it gives CASSYSGTVAANEQFF.

The chain uses TRBV24-1 and TRBJ2-3; tentative D call: TRBD1 (6 bases). V was shortened by 3 bases and J by 3 bases, with 15 bases between the two germline ends. CDR3 length equals 16 residues. CDR1 is KGHDR and CDR2 is SFDVKD in the germline V gene. The CDR3 protein is CATSDPGQSGTDTQYF. CDR3 sequence (DNA): TGTGCCACCAGTGATCCGGGACAAAGCGGTACAGATACGCAGTATTTT.